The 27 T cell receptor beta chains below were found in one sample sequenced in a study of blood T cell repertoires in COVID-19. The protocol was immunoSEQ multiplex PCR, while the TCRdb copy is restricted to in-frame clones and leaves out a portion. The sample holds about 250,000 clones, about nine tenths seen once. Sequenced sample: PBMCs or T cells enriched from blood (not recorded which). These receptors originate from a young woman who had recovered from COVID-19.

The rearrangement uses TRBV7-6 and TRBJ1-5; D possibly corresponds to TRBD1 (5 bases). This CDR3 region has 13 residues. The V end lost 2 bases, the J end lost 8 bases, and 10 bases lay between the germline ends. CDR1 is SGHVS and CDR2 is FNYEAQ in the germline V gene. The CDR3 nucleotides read TGTGCCAGCAGCTTATCAGGGTATGAGCCCCAGCATTTT. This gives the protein CASSLSGYEPQHF.

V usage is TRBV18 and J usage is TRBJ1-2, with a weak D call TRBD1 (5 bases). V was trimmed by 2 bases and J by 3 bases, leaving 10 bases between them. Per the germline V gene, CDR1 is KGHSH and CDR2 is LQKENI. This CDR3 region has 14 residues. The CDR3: CASSPAGVDYGYTF. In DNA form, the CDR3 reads TGTGCCAGCTCACCAGCGGGGGTGGACTATGGCTACACCTTC.

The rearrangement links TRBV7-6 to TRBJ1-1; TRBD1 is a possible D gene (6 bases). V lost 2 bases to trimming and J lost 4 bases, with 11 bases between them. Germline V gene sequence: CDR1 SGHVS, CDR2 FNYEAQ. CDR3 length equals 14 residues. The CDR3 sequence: CASSLRQASTEAFF. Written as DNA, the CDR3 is TGTGCCAGCAGCTTACGACAGGCGAGCACTGAAGCTTTCTTT. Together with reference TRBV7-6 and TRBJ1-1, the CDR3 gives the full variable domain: GAGVSQSPRYKVTKRGQDVALRCDPISGHVSLYWYRQALGQGPEFLTYFNYEAQQDKSGLPNDRFSAERPEGSISTLTIQRTEQRDSAMYRCASSLRQASTEAFFGQGTRLTVV.

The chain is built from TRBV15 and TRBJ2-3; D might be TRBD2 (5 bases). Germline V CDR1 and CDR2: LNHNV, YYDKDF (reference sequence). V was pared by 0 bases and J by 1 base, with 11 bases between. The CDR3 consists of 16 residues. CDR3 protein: CATSRDHPLGTDTQYF. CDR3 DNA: TGTGCCACCAGCAGAGATCACCCACTAGGCACAGATACGCAGTATTTT.

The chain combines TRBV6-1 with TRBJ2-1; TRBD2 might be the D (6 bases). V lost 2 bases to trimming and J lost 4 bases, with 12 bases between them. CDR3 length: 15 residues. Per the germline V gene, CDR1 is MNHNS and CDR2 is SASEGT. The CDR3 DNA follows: TGTGCCAGCAGTGAATCCCGGGGACTGTACAATGAGCAGTTCTTC. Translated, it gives CASSESRGLYNEQFF.

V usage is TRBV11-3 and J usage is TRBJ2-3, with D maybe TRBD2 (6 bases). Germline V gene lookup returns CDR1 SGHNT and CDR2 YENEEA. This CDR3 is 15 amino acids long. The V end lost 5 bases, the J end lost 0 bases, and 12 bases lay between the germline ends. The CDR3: CASSRDSSSTDTQYF. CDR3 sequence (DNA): TGTGCCAGCAGCCGGGACTCCAGCAGCACAGATACGCAGTATTTT.

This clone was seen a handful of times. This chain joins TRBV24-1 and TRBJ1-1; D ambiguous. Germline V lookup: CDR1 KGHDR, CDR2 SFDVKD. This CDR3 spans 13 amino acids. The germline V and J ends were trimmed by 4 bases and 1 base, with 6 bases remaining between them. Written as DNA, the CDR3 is TGTGCCACCAGTGAGGGGAGGAACACTGAAGCTTTCTTT. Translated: CATSEGRNTEAFF.

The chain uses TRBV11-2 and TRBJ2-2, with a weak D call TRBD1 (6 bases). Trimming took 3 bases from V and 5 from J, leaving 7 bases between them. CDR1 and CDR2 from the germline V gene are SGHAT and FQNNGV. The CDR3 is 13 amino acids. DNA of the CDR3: TGTGCCAGCAGCTTTGACAGGACCGGGGAGCTGTTTTTT. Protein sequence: CASSFDRTGELFF.

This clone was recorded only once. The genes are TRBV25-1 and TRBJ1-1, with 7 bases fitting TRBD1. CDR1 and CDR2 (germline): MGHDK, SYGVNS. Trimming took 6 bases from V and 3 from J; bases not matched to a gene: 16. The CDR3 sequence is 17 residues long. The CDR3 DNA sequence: TGTGCCAGCAGCCCAATGGCAGGGGGTTGGAGGGACACTGAAGCTTTCTTT. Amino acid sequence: CASSPMAGGWRDTEAFF.

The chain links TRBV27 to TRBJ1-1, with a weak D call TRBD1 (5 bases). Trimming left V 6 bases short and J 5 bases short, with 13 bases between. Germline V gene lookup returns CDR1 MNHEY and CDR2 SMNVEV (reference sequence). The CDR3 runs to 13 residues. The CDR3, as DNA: TGTGCCAGCAGCTTCTCAGGGTATACTGAAGCTTTCTTT. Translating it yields CASSFSGYTEAFF.

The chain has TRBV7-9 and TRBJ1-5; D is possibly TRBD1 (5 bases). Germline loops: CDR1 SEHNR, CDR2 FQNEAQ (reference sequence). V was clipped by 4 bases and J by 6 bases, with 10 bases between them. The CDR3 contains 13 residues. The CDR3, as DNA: TGTGCCAGCAGCTCGAGCCAGGGTCAGCCCCAGCATTTT. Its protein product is CASSSSQGQPQHF.

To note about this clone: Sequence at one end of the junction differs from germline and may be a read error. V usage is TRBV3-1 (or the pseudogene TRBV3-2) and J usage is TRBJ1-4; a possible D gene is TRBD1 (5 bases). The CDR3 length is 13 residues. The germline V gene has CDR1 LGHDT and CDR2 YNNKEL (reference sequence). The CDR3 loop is CASSKDSLGKLFF. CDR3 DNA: TGTGCCAGCAGCAAAGACAGCCTGGGCAAACTGTTTTTT.

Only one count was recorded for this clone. CDR3 DNA: TGCGCCAGCAGCGGCACAGGGACCCCCCTCTACGAGCAGTACTTC. It translates to CASSGTGTPLYEQYF. V is TRBV5-1 and J is TRBJ2-7; D perhaps matches TRBD1 (6 bases). CDR3 length equals 15 residues. Per germline, CDR1 SGHRS and CDR2 YFSETQ. V was clipped by 4 bases and J by 3 bases, with 17 bases between them.

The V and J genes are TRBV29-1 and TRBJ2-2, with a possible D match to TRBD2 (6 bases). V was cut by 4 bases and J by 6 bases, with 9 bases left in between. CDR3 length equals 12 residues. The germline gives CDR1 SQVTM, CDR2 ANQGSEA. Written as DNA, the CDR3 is TGCAGCGTTGGGGTAGCGGCCGGGGAGCTGTTTTTT. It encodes CSVGVAAGELFF.

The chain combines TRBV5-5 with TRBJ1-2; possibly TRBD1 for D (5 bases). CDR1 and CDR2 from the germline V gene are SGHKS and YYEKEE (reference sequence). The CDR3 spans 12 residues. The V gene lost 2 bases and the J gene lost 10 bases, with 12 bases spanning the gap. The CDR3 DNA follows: TGTGCCAGCAGCTTTAGGGGTTCCTCCTACACCTTC. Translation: CASSFRGSSYTF.

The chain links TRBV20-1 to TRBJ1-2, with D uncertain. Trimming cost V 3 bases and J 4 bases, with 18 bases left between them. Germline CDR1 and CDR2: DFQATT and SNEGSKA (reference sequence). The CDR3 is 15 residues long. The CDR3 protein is CSASVGGLRTYGYTF. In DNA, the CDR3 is TGCAGTGCTAGTGTCGGCGGACTGCGAACCTATGGCTACACCTTC.

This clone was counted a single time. Here the CDR3 reads CASSIDQRQGAGNTEAFF. The DNA of the CDR3 is TGTGCCAGTAGTATAGATCAAAGACAGGGCGCTGGAAACACTGAAGCTTTCTTT. V gene TRBV19 combines with J gene TRBJ1-1; 7 bases are shared with TRBD1. The CDR3 consists of 18 residues. V was pared by 0 bases and J by 2 bases, with 12 bases of the junction left unmatched. Germline CDR1 and CDR2: LNHDA and SQIVND (reference sequence).

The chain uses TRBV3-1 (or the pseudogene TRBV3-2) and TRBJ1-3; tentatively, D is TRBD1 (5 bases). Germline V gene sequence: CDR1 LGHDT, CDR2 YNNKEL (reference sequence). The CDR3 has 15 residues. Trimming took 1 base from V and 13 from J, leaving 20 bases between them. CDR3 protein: CASSQGGFDRRQIYF. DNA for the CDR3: TGTGCCAGCAGCCAAGGGGGATTCGACAGACGCCAAATATATTTT.

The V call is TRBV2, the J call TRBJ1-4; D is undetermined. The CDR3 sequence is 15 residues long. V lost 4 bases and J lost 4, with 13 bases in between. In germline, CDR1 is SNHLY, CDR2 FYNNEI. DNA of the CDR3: TGTGCCAGCAGTGGCGCGAACCGGGATAATGAAAAACTGTTTTTT. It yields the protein CASSGANRDNEKLFF.

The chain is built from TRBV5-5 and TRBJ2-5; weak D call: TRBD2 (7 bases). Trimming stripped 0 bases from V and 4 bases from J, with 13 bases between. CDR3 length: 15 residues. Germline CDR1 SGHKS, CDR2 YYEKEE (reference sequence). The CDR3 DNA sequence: TGTGCCAGCAGCTTGGTGGGCGGGGGCGCAGAGACCCAGTACTTC. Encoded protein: CASSLVGGGAETQYF.

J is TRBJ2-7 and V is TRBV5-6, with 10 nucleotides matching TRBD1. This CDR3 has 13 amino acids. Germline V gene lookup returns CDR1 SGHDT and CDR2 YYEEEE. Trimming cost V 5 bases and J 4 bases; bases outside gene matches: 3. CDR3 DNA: TGTGCCAGCAGGACAGGGGGCCTATACGAGCAGTACTTC. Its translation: CASRTGGLYEQYF.

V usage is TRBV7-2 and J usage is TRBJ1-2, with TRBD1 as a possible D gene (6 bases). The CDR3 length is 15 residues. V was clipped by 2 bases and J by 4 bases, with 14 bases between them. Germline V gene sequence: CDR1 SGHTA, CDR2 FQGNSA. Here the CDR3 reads CASSLREGEVYGYTF. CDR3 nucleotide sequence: TGTGCCAGCAGCTTACGGGAGGGGGAAGTCTATGGCTACACCTTC.

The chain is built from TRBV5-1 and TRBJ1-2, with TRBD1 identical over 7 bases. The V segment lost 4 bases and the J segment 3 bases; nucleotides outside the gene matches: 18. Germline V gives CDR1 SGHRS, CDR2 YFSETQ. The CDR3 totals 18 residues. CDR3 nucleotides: TGCGCCAGCAGCCCCTGGGGCCACAGGGGTCCCATAGACTATGGCTACACCTTC. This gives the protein CASSPWGHRGPIDYGYTF.

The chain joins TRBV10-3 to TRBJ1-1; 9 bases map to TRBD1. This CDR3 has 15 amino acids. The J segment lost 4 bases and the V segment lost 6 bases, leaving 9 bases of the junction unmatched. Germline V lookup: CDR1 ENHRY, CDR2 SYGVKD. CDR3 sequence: CAIRFSGTGSTEAFF. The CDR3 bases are TGTGCCATCAGGTTCTCCGGGACAGGGAGCACTGAAGCTTTCTTT.

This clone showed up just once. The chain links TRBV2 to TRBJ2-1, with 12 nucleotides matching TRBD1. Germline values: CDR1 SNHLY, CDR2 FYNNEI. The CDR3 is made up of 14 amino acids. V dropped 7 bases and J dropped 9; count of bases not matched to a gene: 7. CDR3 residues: CASTRDRGRGEQFF. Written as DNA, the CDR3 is TGTGCCAGCACCCGGGACAGGGGGCGCGGTGAGCAGTTCTTC.

The CDR3 loop reads CAISEPRLSGKLFF. The CDR3 nucleotides read TGTGCCATCAGTGAGCCGAGATTATCTGGAAAACTGTTTTTT. V is TRBV10-3 and J is TRBJ1-4; no definite D call. Germline V lookup: CDR1 ENHRY, CDR2 SYGVKD. Deletions cut 2 bases from V and 10 bases from J, with 14 bases between. This CDR3 is 14 amino acids long.

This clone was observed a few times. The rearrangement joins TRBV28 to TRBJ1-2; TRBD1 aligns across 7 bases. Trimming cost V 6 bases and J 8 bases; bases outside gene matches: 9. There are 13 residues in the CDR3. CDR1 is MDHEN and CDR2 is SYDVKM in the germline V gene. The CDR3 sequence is CASSLDRALGYTF. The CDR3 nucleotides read TGTGCCAGCAGCCTCGACAGGGCACTGGGCTACACCTTC.